This T cell receptor (beta chain) was recovered during a study of cytomegalovirus exposure and HLA in healthy donors. The PCR was carried out with 60 Vbeta primers and 13 Jbeta primers. Data came from immunoSEQ multiplex PCR; TCRdb stores just in-frame clones and leaves some out. In the table there are about 140,000 clones, approximately 84% of which are singletons. This receptor was obtained from a woman aged 55 to 70 in good health and CMV-seropositive. Input material: PBMCs.

CDR3 DNA sequence: TGTGCCTGGAGCTTAGGGGGCCCTTCCTACGAGCAGTACTTC. Its protein product is CAWSLGGPSYEQYF. This chain connects TRBV30 to TRBJ2-7, with 7 bases matching TRBD1. Trimming removed 3 bases from V and 1 base from J; junction bases left unmatched: 6. The CDR3 runs to 14 residues. The germline gives CDR1 GTSNPN, CDR2 SVGIG (reference sequence).